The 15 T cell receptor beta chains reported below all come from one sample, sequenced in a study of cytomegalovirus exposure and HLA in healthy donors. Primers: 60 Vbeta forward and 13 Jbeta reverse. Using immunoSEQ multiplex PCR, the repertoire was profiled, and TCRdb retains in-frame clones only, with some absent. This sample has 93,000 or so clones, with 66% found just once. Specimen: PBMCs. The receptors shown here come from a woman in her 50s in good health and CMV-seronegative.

Here the CDR3 DNA reads TGTGCCAGGCCCGGTAATGAAAAACTGTTTTTT. Its protein is CARPGNEKLFF. The chain employs TRBV6-9 and TRBJ1-4; no clear D. The CDR3 is made up of 11 amino acids. Deletions cut 9 bases from V and 4 bases from J, with 6 bases between. Germline V gives CDR1 MNHGY, CDR2 SVAAGI.

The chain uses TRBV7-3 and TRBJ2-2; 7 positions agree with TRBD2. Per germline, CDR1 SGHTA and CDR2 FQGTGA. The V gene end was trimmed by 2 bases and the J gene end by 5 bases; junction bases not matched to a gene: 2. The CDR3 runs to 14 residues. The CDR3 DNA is TGTGCCAGCAGCTTAGCGGGAGATACCGGGGAGCTGTTTTTT. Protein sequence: CASSLAGDTGELFF. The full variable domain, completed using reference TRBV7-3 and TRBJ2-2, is GAGVSQTPSNKVTEKGKYVELRCDPISGHTALYWYRQSLGQGPEFLIYFQGTGAADDSGLPNDRFFAVRPEGSVSTLKIQRTERGDSAVYLCASSLAGDTGELFFGEGSRLTVL.

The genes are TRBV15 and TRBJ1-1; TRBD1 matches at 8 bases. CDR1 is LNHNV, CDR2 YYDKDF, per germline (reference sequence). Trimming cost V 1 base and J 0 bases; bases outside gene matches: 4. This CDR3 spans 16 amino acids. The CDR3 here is CATSRGTGGMNTEAFF. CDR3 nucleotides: TGTGCCACCAGCAGAGGAACAGGGGGAATGAACACTGAAGCTTTCTTT. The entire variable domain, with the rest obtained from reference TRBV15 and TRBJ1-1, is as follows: DAMVIQNPRYQVTQFGKPVTLSCSQTLNHNVMYWYQQKSSQAPKLLFHYYDKDFNNEADTPDNFQSRRPNTSFCFLDIRSPGLGDTAMYLCATSRGTGGMNTEAFFGQGTRLTVV.

This CDR3 reads CSVSEGSNTEAFF. CDR3 bases: TGCAGCGTTTCTGAGGGCTCGAACACTGAAGCTTTCTTT. The gene calls are TRBV29-1 and TRBJ1-1; no reliable D call. CDR3 length: 13 residues. In germline, CDR1 is SQVTM, CDR2 ANQGSEA. Trimming left V 5 bases short and J 1 base short, with 11 bases between.

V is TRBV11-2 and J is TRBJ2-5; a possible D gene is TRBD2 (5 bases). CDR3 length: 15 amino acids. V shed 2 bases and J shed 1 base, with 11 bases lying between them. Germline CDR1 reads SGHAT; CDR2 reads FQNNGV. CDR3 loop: CASSLNRGSQETQYF. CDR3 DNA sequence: TGTGCCAGCAGCTTAAATCGTGGGAGCCAAGAGACCCAGTACTTC.

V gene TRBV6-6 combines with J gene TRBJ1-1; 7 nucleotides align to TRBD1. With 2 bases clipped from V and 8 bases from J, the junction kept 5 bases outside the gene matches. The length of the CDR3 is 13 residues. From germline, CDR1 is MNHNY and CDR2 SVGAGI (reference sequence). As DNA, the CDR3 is TGTGCCAGCAGTTACCCTAGGGACAGCGAAGCTTTCTTT. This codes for CASSYPRDSEAFF.

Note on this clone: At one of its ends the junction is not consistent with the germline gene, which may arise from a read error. The CDR3 sequence is CSSSFQYTEAFF. The CDR3 DNA is TGTTCCAGCAGCTTCCAGTACACTGAAGCTTTCTTT. The chain uses TRBV7-9 and TRBJ1-1; D ambiguous. CDR1 is SEHNR, CDR2 FQNEAQ, per germline (reference sequence). The CDR3 spans 12 residues.

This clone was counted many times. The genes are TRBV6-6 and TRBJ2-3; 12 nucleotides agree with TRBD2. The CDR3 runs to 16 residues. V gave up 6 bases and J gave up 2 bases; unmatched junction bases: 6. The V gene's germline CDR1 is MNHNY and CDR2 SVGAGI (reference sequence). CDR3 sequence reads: CASRASGGVATDTQYF. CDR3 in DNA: TGTGCCAGCAGAGCTAGCGGGGGGGTAGCCACAGATACGCAGTATTTT.

CDR3 in amino acids: CASSITTGVNGYTF. For the CDR3, the DNA is TGTGCCAGTAGCATAACGACAGGAGTCAATGGCTACACCTTC. The rearrangement joins TRBV19 to TRBJ1-2, with D possibly matching TRBD1 (6 bases). The CDR3 spans 14 residues. Trimming stripped 6 bases from V and 6 bases from J, with 17 bases between. Germline lookup yields CDR1 LNHDA and CDR2 SQIVND (reference sequence).

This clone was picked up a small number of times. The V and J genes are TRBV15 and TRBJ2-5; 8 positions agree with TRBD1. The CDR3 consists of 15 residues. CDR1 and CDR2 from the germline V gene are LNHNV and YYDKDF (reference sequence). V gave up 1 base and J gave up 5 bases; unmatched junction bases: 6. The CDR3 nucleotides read TGTGCCACCAGCAGAGGCCGGACAGGGTTGGAGACCCAGTACTTC. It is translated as CATSRGRTGLETQYF.

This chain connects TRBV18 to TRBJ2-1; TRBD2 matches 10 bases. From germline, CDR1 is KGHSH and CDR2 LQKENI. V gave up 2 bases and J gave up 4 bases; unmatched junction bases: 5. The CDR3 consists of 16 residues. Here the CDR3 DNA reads TGTGCCAGCTCACCATTGACTAGCGGGTCTTACAATGAGCAGTTCTTC. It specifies CASSPLTSGSYNEQFF. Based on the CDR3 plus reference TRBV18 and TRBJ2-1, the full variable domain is NAGVMQNPRHLVRRRGQEARLRCSPMKGHSHVYWYRQLPEEGLKFMVYLQKENIIDESGMPKERFSAEFPKEGPSILRIQQVVRGDSAAYFCASSPLTSGSYNEQFFGPGTRLTVL.

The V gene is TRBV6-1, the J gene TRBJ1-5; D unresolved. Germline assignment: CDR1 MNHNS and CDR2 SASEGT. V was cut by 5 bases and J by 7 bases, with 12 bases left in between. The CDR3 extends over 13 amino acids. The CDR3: CASSPSGRQPQHF. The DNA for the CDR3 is TGTGCCAGCAGTCCCTCGGGAAGGCAGCCCCAGCATTTT.

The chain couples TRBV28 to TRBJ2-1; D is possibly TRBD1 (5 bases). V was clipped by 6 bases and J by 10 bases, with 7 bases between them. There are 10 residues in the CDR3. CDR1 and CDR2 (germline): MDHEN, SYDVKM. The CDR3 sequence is CASSSGEQFF. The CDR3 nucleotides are TGTGCCAGCAGCTCAGGGGAGCAGTTCTTC. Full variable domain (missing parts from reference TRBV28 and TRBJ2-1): DVKVTQSSRYLVKRTGEKVFLECVQDMDHENMFWYRQDPGLGLRLIYFSYDVKMKEKGDIPEGYSVSREKKERFSLILESASTNQTSMYLCASSSGEQFFGPGTRLTVL.

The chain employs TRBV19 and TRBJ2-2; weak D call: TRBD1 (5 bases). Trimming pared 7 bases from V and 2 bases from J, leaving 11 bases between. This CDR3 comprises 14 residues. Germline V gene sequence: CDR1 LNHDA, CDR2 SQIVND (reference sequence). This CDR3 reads CASNTGSNTGELFF. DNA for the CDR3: TGTGCCAGTAACACAGGCTCAAACACCGGGGAGCTGTTTTTT.

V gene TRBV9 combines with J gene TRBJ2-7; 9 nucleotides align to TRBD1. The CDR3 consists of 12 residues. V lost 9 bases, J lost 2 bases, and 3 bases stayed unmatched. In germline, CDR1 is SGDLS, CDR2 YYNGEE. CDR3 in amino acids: CATRTGAYEQYF. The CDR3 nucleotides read TGTGCCACCCGGACAGGGGCCTACGAGCAGTACTTC.